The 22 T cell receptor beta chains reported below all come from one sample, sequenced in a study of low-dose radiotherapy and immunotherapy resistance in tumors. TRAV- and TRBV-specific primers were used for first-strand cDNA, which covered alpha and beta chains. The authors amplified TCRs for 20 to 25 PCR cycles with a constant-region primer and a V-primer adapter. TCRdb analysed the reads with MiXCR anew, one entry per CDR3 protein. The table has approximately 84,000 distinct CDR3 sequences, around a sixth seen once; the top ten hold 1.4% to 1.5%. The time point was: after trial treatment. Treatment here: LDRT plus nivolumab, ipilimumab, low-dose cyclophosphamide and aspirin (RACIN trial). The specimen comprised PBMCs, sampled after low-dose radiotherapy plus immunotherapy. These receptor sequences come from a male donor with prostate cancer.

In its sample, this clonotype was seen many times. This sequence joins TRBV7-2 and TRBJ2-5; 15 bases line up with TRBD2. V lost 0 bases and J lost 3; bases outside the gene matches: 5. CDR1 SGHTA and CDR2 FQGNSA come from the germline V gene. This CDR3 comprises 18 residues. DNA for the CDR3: TGTGCCAGCAGCTTAGCCCGGACTAGCGGGAGGGCCGAAGAGACCCAGTACTTC. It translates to CASSLARTSGRAEETQYF.

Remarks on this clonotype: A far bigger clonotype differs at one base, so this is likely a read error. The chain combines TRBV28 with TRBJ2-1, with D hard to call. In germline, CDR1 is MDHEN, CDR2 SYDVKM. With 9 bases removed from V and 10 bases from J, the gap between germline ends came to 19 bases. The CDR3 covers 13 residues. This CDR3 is CASRVGQTYEQFF. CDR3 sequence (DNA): TGTGCCAGTAGAGTAGGCCAAACCTACGAGCAGTTCTTC.

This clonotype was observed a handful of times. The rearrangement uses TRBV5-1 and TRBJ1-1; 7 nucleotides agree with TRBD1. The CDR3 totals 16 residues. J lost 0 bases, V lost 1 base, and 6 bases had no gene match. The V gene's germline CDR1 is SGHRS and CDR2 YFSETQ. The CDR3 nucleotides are TGCGCCAGCAGCTTGAATACGGGACAGCTGAACACTGAAGCTTTCTTT. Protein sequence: CASSLNTGQLNTEAFF. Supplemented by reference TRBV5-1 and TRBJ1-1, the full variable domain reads KAGVTQTPRYLIKTRGQQVTLSCSPISGHRSVSWYQQTPGQGLQFLFEYFSETQRNKGNFPGRFSGRQFSNSRSEMNVSTLELGDSALYLCASSLNTGQLNTEAFFGQGTRLTVV.

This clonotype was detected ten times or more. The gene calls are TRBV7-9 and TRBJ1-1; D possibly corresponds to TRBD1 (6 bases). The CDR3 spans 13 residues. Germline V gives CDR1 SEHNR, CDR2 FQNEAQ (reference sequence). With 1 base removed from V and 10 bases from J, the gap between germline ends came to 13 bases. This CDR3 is CASSLDLGQIAFF. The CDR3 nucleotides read TGTGCCAGCAGCTTAGATTTGGGACAAATAGCTTTCTTT.

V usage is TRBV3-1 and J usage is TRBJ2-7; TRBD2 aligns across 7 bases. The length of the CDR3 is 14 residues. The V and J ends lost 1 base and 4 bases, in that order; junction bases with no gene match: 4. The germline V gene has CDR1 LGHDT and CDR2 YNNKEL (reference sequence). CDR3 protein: CASSQGLAGYEQYF. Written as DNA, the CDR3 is TGTGCCAGCAGCCAAGGACTAGCTGGGTACGAGCAGTACTTC.

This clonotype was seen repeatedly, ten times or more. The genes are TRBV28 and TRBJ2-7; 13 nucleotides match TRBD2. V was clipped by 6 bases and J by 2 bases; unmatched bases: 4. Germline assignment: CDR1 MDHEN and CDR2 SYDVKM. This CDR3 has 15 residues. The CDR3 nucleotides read TGTGCCAGCAGCCGGACTAGCGGGGGACCCTACGAGCAGTACTTC. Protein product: CASSRTSGGPYEQYF. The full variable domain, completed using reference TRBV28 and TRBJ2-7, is DVKVTQSSRYLVKRTGEKVFLECVQDMDHENMFWYRQDPGLGLRLIYFSYDVKMKEKGDIPEGYSVSREKKERFSLILESASTNQTSMYLCASSRTSGGPYEQYFGPGTRLTVT.

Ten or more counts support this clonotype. The DNA for the CDR3 is TGTGCCGCCACGGCGGGGAAAGAGGGGGAGCAGTACTTC. It specifies CAATAGKEGEQYF. V and J are TRBV10-3 and TRBJ2-7; TRBD2 is a possible D gene (6 bases). This CDR3 spans 13 amino acids. V was trimmed by 11 bases and J by 7 bases, leaving 21 bases between them. In germline, CDR1 is ENHRY, CDR2 SYGVKD.

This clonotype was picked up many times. CDR3 sequence (DNA): TGTGCCAGCAGGCTAAACACCGGGGAGCTGTTTTTT. It encodes CASRLNTGELFF. The chain joins TRBV3-1 to TRBJ2-2; no definite D call. Germline loops: CDR1 LGHDT, CDR2 YNNKEL (reference sequence). The CDR3 is 12 residues long. Trimming removed 6 bases from V and 2 bases from J, with 4 bases in between.

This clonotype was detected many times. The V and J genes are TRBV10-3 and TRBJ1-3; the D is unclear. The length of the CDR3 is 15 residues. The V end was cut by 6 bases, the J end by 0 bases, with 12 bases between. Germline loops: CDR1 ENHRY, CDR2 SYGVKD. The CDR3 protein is CAIRGSGASGNTIYF. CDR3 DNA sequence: TGTGCCATCAGGGGGAGCGGCGCCTCTGGAAACACCATATATTTT.

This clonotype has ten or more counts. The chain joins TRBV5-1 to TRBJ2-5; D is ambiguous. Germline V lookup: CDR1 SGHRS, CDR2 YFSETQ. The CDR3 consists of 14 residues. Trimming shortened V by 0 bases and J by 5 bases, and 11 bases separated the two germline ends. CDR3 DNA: TGCGCCAGCAGCTTGGTTCGGTTGGGGGAGACCCAGTACTTC. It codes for CASSLVRLGETQYF.

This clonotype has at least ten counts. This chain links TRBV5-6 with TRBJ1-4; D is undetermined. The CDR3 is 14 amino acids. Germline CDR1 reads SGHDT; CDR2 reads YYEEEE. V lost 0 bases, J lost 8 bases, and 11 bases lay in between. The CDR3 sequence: CASSLEQVREKLFF. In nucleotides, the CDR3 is TGTGCCAGCAGCTTGGAGCAGGTCAGGGAAAAACTGTTTTTT.

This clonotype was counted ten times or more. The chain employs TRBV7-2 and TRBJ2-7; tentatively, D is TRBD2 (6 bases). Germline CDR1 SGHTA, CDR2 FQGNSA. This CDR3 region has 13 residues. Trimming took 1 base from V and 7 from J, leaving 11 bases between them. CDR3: CASSLGGLGEQYF. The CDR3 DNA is TGTGCCAGCAGCTTAGGGGGACTTGGGGAGCAGTACTTC. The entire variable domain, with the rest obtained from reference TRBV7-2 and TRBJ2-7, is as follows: GAGVSQSPSNKVTEKGKDVELRCDPISGHTALYWYRQSLGQGLEFLIYFQGNSAPDKSGLPSDRFSAERTGGSVSTLTIQRTQQEDSAVYLCASSLGGLGEQYFGPGTRLTVT.

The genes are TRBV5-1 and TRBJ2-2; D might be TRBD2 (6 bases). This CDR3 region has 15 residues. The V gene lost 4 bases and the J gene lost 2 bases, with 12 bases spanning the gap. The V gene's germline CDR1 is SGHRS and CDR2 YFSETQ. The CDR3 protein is CASSTGGVNTGELFF. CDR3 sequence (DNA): TGCGCCAGCAGCACTGGCGGGGTCAACACCGGGGAGCTGTTTTTT. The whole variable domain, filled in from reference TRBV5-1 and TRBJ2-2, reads KAGVTQTPRYLIKTRGQQVTLSCSPISGHRSVSWYQQTPGQGLQFLFEYFSETQRNKGNFPGRFSGRQFSNSRSEMNVSTLELGDSALYLCASSTGGVNTGELFFGEGSRLTVL.

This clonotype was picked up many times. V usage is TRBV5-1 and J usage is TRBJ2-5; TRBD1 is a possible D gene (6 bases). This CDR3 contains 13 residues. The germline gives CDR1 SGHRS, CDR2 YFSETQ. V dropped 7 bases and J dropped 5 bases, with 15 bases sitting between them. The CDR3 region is CASGETGGETQYF. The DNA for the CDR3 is TGCGCCAGCGGGGAGACAGGTGGGGAGACCCAGTACTTC.

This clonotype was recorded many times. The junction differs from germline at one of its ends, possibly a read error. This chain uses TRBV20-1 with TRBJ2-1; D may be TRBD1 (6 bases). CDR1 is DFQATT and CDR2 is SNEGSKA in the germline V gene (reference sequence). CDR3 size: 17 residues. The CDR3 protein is CSARDSRTVSSYNEQFF. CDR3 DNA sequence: TGCAGTGCTCGAGACTCCAGGACAGTGAGCTCCTACAATGAGCAGTTCTTC.

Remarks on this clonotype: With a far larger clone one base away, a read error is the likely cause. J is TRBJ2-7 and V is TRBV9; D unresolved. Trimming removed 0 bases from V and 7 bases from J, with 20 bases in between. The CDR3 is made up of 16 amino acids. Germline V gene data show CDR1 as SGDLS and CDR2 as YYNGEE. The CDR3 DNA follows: TGTGCCAGCAGCGTAGGCCTCGAACGGTTCGTCAATGAGCAGTACTTC. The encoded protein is CASSVGLERFVNEQYF. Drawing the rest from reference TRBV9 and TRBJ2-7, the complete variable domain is DSGVTQTPKHLITATGQRVTLRCSPRSGDLSVYWYQQSLDQGLQFLIQYYNGEERAKGNILERFSAQQFPDLHSELNLSSLELGDSALYFCASSVGLERFVNEQYFGPGTRLTVT.

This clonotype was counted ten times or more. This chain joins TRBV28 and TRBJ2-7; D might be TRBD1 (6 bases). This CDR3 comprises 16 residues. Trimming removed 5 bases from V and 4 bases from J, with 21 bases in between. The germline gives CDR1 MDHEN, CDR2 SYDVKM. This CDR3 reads CASSSKQGLYRYEQYF. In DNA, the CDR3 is TGTGCCAGCAGTAGCAAACAGGGCCTTTATCGGTACGAGCAGTACTTC.

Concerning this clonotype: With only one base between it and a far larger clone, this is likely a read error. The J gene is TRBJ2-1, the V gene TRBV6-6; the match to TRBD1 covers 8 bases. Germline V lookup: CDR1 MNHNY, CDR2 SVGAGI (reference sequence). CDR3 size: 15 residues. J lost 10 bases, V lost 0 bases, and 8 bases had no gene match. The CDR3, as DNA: TGTGCCAGCAGTTACTCCGACAGGGGCTCCTACGAGCAGTTCTTC. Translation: CASSYSDRGSYEQFF.

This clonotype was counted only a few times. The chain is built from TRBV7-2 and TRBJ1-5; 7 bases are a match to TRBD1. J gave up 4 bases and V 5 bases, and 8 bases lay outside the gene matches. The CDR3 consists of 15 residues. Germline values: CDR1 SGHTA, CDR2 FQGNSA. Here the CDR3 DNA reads TGTGCCAGCAGCCGGGACAGCTTAGCAAATCAGCCCCAGCATTTT. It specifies CASSRDSLANQPQHF.

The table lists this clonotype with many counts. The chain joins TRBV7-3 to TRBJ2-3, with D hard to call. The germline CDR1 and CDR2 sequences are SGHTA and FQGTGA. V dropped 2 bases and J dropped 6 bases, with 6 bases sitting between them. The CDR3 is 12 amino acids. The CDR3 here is CASSLGPDTQYF. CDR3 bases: TGTGCCAGCAGCTTAGGACCCGATACGCAGTATTTT.

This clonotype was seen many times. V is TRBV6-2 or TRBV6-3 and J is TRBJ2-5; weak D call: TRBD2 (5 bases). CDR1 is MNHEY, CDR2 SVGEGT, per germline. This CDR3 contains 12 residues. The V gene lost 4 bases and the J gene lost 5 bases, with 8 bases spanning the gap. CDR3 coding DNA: TGTGCCAGCAGTTGGTCGGGGGAGACCCAGTACTTC. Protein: CASSWSGETQYF.

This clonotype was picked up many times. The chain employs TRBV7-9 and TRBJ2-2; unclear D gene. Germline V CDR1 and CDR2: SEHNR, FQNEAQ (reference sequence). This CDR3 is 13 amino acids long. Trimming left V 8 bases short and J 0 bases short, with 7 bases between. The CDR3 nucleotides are TGTGCCAGCCCTGCCGCGAACACCGGGGAGCTGTTTTTT. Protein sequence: CASPAANTGELFF.